The 22 T cell receptor beta chains given below trace back to one sample, sequenced in a study of OX40 agonist ivuxolimab in advanced cancers. Measured with immunoSEQ multiplex PCR; TCRdb has only the in-frame clones, and not every one. The data hold 37,000 or so clones, with about 85% observed a single time. The specimen comprised CD4+ or CD8+ T cells sorted from blood, sampled in a trial of the OX40 agonist ivuxolimab. These receptors were taken from an adult with an advanced solid tumor such as melanoma, head and neck, liver or kidney cancer.

The chain recombines TRBV4-1 with TRBJ1-1; TRBD1 matches at 7 bases. Looked up from germline, CDR1 is MGHRA and CDR2 is YSYEKL. This CDR3 region has 16 residues. Trimming cost V 4 bases and J 3 bases; bases outside gene matches: 11. This CDR3 reads CASSLRQGWGDTEAFF. The CDR3 DNA is TGCGCCAGCAGCCTGAGACAGGGCTGGGGGGACACTGAAGCTTTCTTT.

The rearrangement uses TRBV6-5 and TRBJ1-1; D is ambiguous. Germline values: CDR1 MNHEY, CDR2 SVGAGI. CDR3 length: 13 residues. Trimming left V 5 bases short and J 3 bases short, with 10 bases between. The CDR3 reads CASSPSEHTEAFF. In DNA form, the CDR3 reads TGTGCCAGCAGTCCCTCCGAGCACACTGAAGCTTTCTTT.

This chain uses TRBV11-2 with TRBJ2-7; D may match TRBD1 or TRBD2 (5 bases each). The CDR3 covers 15 residues. Trimming pared 5 bases from V and 6 bases from J, leaving 20 bases between. The germline CDR1 and CDR2 sequences are SGHAT and FQNNGV. CDR3 loop: CASSGGRQGPLEQYF. The DNA for the CDR3 is TGTGCCAGCAGCGGGGGACGGCAGGGCCCCCTCGAGCAGTACTTC.

The chain combines TRBV4-3 with TRBJ2-2; tentatively, D is TRBD1 (5 bases). Looked up from germline, CDR1 is LGHNA and CDR2 is YSLEER. The V end lost 5 bases, the J end lost 0 bases, and 10 bases lay between the germline ends. The CDR3 length is 15 residues. This CDR3 reads CASSKGQPNTGELFF. CDR3 sequence (DNA): TGCGCCAGCAGCAAAGGACAACCGAACACCGGGGAGCTGTTTTTT.

The V gene is TRBV5-5, the J gene TRBJ2-1, with a weak D call TRBD1 (5 bases). CDR1 and CDR2 (germline): SGHKS, YYEKEE (reference sequence). Trimming took 0 bases from V and 0 from J, leaving 7 bases between them. This CDR3 comprises 15 residues. CDR3: CASSLGQRSYNEQFF. The CDR3 bases are TGTGCCAGCAGCTTGGGACAGCGCTCCTACAATGAGCAGTTCTTC.

In this sample, this clone turned up a few times. The V and J genes are TRBV19 and TRBJ1-5, with 8 bases that match TRBD1. This CDR3 is 15 amino acids long. With V trimmed by 9 bases and J by 0 bases, 7 bases remained unmatched. The germline gives CDR1 LNHDA, CDR2 SQIVND (reference sequence). The CDR3 region has the DNA TGTGCCAGCCAACAGGGGGAATATAGCAATCAGCCCCAGCATTTT. It is translated as CASQQGEYSNQPQHF.

J is TRBJ1-1 and V is TRBV5-6, with 12 bases identical to TRBD1. The germline V gene encodes CDR1 SGHDT and CDR2 YYEEEE. With V trimmed by 4 bases and J by 1 base, 8 bases remained unmatched. The CDR3 covers 17 residues. The CDR3 coding sequence is TGTGCCAGCAGCCTGGGACAGGGGGCCAACCCGAACACTGAAGCTTTCTTT. Its protein is CASSLGQGANPNTEAFF.

This sequence joins TRBV6-5 and TRBJ2-1; 9 bases match TRBD2. V dropped 2 bases and J dropped 1; count of bases not matched to a gene: 3. Per the germline V gene, CDR1 is MNHEY and CDR2 is SVGAGI. The length of the CDR3 is 16 residues. This CDR3 reads CASSYVAGGSYNEQFF. CDR3 bases: TGTGCCAGCAGTTACGTCGCGGGGGGGTCCTACAATGAGCAGTTCTTC.

This clone was detected a few times. The chain links TRBV19 to TRBJ1-2, with a possible D match to TRBD1 (6 bases). Germline CDR1 LNHDA, CDR2 SQIVND (reference sequence). Trimming took off 5 bases at V and 2 bases at J, with 15 bases between the two ends. CDR3 length: 15 residues. The CDR3 region is CASSPRGLPNYGYTF. CDR3 DNA sequence: TGTGCCAGTAGTCCCAGGGGACTCCCGAACTATGGCTACACCTTC.

V and J are TRBV21-1 and TRBJ2-1; TRBD2, the table's D call, was not compared with the DNA. TRBV21-1 is annotated as a pseudogene. This CDR3 is 21 amino acids long. CDR3: CASSKGLLAGALTSSYNEQFF. The CDR3 region has the DNA TGTGCCAGCAGCAAGGGGCTACTAGCGGGGGCCCTCACGAGCTCCTACAATGAGCAGTTCTTC.

The J gene is TRBJ2-1, the V gene TRBV29-1; a weak D match, TRBD2 (5 bases). V was trimmed by 0 bases and J by 2 bases, leaving 23 bases between them. Germline V gene data show CDR1 as SQVTM and CDR2 as ANQGSEA. This CDR3 is built from 19 residues. CDR3 protein: CSVEDLSREEVNTYNEQFF. As DNA, the CDR3 is TGCAGCGTTGAAGATCTAAGCCGCGAGGAGGTCAATACCTACAATGAGCAGTTCTTC.

This chain connects TRBV28 to TRBJ1-1, with D possibly being TRBD1 (6 bases). CDR1 and CDR2 (germline): MDHEN, SYDVKM. Trimming left V 5 bases short and J 4 bases short, with 23 bases between. There are 17 residues in the CDR3. The CDR3 spells CASSHRQVGDYSTEAFF. As DNA, the CDR3 is TGTGCCAGCAGTCACCGACAGGTCGGGGACTACTCCACTGAAGCTTTCTTT.

This chain joins TRBV29-1 and TRBJ1-2; TRBD1 is a possible D gene (6 bases). The ends were cut back, 6 bases at V and 1 base at J, with 12 bases in the middle. Germline V gene lookup returns CDR1 SQVTM and CDR2 ANQGSEA. CDR3 length: 13 residues. In nucleotides, the CDR3 is TGCAGCGTGCCGGGACACCTTAACTATGGCTACACCTTC. Its protein is CSVPGHLNYGYTF.

The rearrangement uses TRBV15 and TRBJ1-2; D is unresolved. Germline values: CDR1 LNHNV, CDR2 YYDKDF (reference sequence). This CDR3 is built from 13 residues. V gave up 5 bases and J gave up 0 bases, with 7 bases separating them. The CDR3 DNA reads TGTGCCACCAGCGATGGGTCTAACTATGGCTACACCTTC. Translated: CATSDGSNYGYTF.

The chain uses TRBV5-4 and TRBJ1-1; 12 nucleotides agree with TRBD1. Germline V gene sequence: CDR1 SGHNT, CDR2 YYREEE (reference sequence). This CDR3 has 14 residues. The V gene end was trimmed by 4 bases and the J gene end by 6 bases; junction bases not matched to a gene: 4. CDR3 sequence: CASSPRDRGPEAFF. The CDR3 DNA follows: TGTGCCAGCAGCCCCCGGGACAGGGGGCCTGAAGCTTTCTTT.

The chain links TRBV30 to TRBJ1-2; D uncertain. Germline V gene lookup returns CDR1 GTSNPN and CDR2 SVGIG (reference sequence). V shed 1 base and J shed 2 bases, with 11 bases lying between them. The CDR3 is 14 amino acids. This CDR3 is CAWSGVSPNYGYTF. Written as DNA, the CDR3 is TGTGCCTGGAGTGGGGTCAGCCCGAACTATGGCTACACCTTC.

This clone turned up a few times. In DNA form, the CDR3 reads TGTGCCACCAGCAGAGGGAAAAACACTGAAGCTTTCTTT. It specifies CATSRGKNTEAFF. The chain carries TRBV15 and TRBJ1-1; D is uncertain. Germline CDR1 and CDR2: LNHNV and YYDKDF (reference sequence). V was shortened by 1 base and J by 2 bases, with 5 bases between the two germline ends. The CDR3 is 13 amino acids.

This sequence joins TRBV7-9 and TRBJ2-1, with D possibly matching TRBD1 (6 bases). Per germline, CDR1 SEHNR and CDR2 FQNEAQ (reference sequence). V was cut by 7 bases and J by 0 bases, with 13 bases left in between. The CDR3 covers 15 residues. Here the CDR3 DNA reads TGTGCCAGCATCAGAGACAGGAGCTCCTACAATGAGCAGTTCTTC. Amino acid sequence: CASIRDRSSYNEQFF.

This chain links TRBV2 with TRBJ2-5; 7 nucleotides match TRBD2. The J segment lost 4 bases and the V segment lost 4 bases, leaving 6 bases of the junction unmatched. The V gene's germline CDR1 is SNHLY and CDR2 FYNNEI. CDR3 length: 14 residues. The CDR3 DNA sequence: TGTGCCAGCAGTGGCGGGAGTGAGCGAGAGACCCAGTACTTC. Its translation: CASSGGSERETQYF.

A few counts support this clone. V and J are TRBV7-2 and TRBJ2-7; possible D gene TRBD2, 5 bases. Germline assignment: CDR1 SGHTA and CDR2 FQGNSA. This CDR3 is built from 13 residues. Trimming removed 5 bases from V and 1 base from J, with 9 bases in between. The CDR3 DNA reads TGTGCCAGCAGCCTCGGGGAATCCTACGAGCAGTACTTC. Its translation: CASSLGESYEQYF.

V is TRBV19 and J is TRBJ2-1; D not resolved. Germline CDR1 and CDR2: LNHDA and SQIVND (reference sequence). V lost 7 bases, J lost 9 bases, and 19 bases lay in between. The CDR3 runs 14 residues. CDR3 amino acids: CASTADLSLREQFF. CDR3 in DNA: TGTGCCAGTACCGCGGACCTCTCGTTGCGTGAGCAGTTCTTC.

The CDR3 loop reads CASSPSRIVAASDTQYF. The CDR3 DNA sequence: TGTGCCAGCAGCCCATCCAGGATAGTAGCGGCTTCAGATACGCAGTATTTT. The chain uses TRBV13 and TRBJ2-3; a possible D gene is TRBD2 (6 bases). Trimming stripped 5 bases from V and 4 bases from J, with 22 bases between. Per germline, CDR1 PRHDT and CDR2 FYEKMQ (reference sequence). The CDR3 length is 17 residues.